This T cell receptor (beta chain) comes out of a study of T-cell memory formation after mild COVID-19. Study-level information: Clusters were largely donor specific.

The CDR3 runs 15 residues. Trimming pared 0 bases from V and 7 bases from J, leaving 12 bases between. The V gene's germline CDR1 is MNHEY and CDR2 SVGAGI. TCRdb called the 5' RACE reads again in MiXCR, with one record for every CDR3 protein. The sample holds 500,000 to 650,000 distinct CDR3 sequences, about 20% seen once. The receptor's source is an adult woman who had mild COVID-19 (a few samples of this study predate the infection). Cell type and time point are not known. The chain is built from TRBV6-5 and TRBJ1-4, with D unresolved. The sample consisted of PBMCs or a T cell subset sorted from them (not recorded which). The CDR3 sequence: CASSYSRGGREKLFF. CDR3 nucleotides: TGTGCCAGCAGTTACTCCCGGGGAGGTCGTGAAAAACTGTTTTTT.